What follows are 20 T cell receptor beta chains derived from one specimen sequenced in a study of shared clonotypes between healthy human individuals. Using immunoSEQ multiplex PCR, the repertoire was profiled, and TCRdb retains in-frame clones only, with some absent. The sample holds a few hundred thousand clones; roughly 97% are singletons and the top ten take approximately 0.057%. The material sequenced was naive CD4+ T cells sorted from blood. Documented subset: CD45RA+ positively selected. These receptors originate from a woman aged 30 to 39 in good health.

This chain connects TRBV5-1 to TRBJ2-1; D unresolved. The CDR3 is 15 amino acids. Germline assignment: CDR1 SGHRS and CDR2 YFSETQ. V was cut by 1 base and J by 0 bases, with 8 bases left in between. The chain's CDR3 is CASSLLTSSYNEQFF. CDR3 bases: TGCGCCAGCAGCTTGTTAACGAGCTCCTACAATGAGCAGTTCTTC.

This clone was counted a single time. V gene TRBV7-2 combines with J gene TRBJ1-6; the match to TRBD1 covers 7 bases. The CDR3 has 15 amino acids. The germline CDR1 and CDR2 sequences are SGHTA and FQGNSA. V trimming: 3 bases; J trimming: 2 bases; junction bases outside the gene matches: 1. CDR3: CASSLTGTYNSPLHF. CDR3 DNA sequence: TGTGCCAGCAGCTTGACAGGGACCTATAATTCACCCCTCCACTTT. The whole variable domain, filled in from reference TRBV7-2 and TRBJ1-6, reads GAGVSQSPSNKVTEKGKDVELRCDPISGHTALYWYRQSLGQGLEFLIYFQGNSAPDKSGLPSDRFSAERTGGSVSTLTIQRTQQEDSAVYLCASSLTGTYNSPLHFGNGTRLTVT.

The DNA for the CDR3 is TGTGCCAGCGGGACTAGCGGGAGGAAGAATGAGCAGTTCTTC. It encodes CASGTSGRKNEQFF. The V call is TRBV27, the J call TRBJ2-1, with 15 bases that match TRBD2. V shed 8 bases, J shed 7 bases, and the junction held 3 bases outside the gene matches. Germline assignment: CDR1 MNHEY and CDR2 SMNVEV (reference sequence). The CDR3 totals 14 residues.

The chain links TRBV5-5 to TRBJ2-5, with TRBD1 matching over 8 bases. CDR1 is SGHKS and CDR2 is YYEKEE in the germline V gene (reference sequence). This CDR3 spans 13 amino acids. The trim removed 7 bases at V and 5 bases at J, leaving 7 bases unmatched. CDR3 bases: TGTGCCAGCGACAGGGGATGGGGGGAGACCCAGTACTTC. Translation gives CASDRGWGETQYF.

Regarding this clone: Other DNA sequences in this specimen translate into the identical CDR3. The V call is TRBV5-1, the J call TRBJ1-5; TRBD1 aligns across 8 bases. The CDR3 totals 14 residues. Germline loops: CDR1 SGHRS, CDR2 YFSETQ. V shed 4 bases, J shed 2 bases, and the junction held 2 bases outside the gene matches. The CDR3 nucleotides read TGCGCCAGCAGCCCGGGACAGGGCAATCAGCCCCAGCATTTT. It codes for CASSPGQGNQPQHF. The full variable domain, with the rest looked up from reference TRBV5-1 and TRBJ1-5, is KAGVTQTPRYLIKTRGQQVTLSCSPISGHRSVSWYQQTPGQGLQFLFEYFSETQRNKGNFPGRFSGRQFSNSRSEMNVSTLELGDSALYLCASSPGQGNQPQHFGDGTRLSIL.

The J gene is TRBJ2-7, the V gene TRBV21-1; whether TRBD1, the table's D call, matches the DNA was not checked. TRBV21-1 is a pseudogene. This CDR3 is built from 16 residues. In DNA form, the CDR3 reads TGTGCCAGCAGCAAAGATAAGGGACATCGACCCTACGAGCAGTACTTC. Encoded protein: CASSKDKGHRPYEQYF.

CDR3 DNA: TGTGCCAGCAGGATGGGACTAGGAGAGGTCTCTGGGGAGCTGTTTTTT. This translates into CASRMGLGEVSGELFF. The chain is built from TRBV2 and TRBJ2-2; the match to TRBD2 covers 8 bases. The CDR3 sequence is 16 residues long. V lost 6 bases, J lost 8 bases, and 14 bases stayed unmatched. Germline assignment: CDR1 SNHLY and CDR2 FYNNEI.

The rearrangement links TRBV7-9 to TRBJ2-2; TRBD2 aligns across 7 bases. The J segment lost 3 bases and the V segment lost 8 bases, leaving 12 bases of the junction unmatched. Germline CDR1 and CDR2: SEHNR and FQNEAQ (reference sequence). The CDR3 is 16 residues long. CDR3 sequence reads: CASGEKRGRDTGELFF. CDR3 DNA sequence: TGTGCCAGCGGGGAGAAGCGGGGTCGGGACACCGGGGAGCTGTTTTTT. The full variable domain, with the rest looked up from reference TRBV7-9 and TRBJ2-2, is DTGVSQNPRHKITKRGQNVTFRCDPISEHNRLYWYRQTLGQGPEFLTYFQNEAQLEKSRLLSDRFSAERPKGSFSTLEIQRTEQGDSAMYLCASGEKRGRDTGELFFGEGSRLTVL.

This rearrangement joins TRBV4-2 to TRBJ2-1; 10 nucleotides line up with TRBD1. CDR3 length equals 16 residues. J was trimmed by 4 bases and V by 3 bases; bases with no gene match: 6. CDR1 LGHNA and CDR2 YNFKEQ come from the germline V gene. The CDR3 DNA reads as TGTGCCAGCAGCCAGATCGACAGGGGGCTTTACAATGAGCAGTTCTTC. Its translation is CASSQIDRGLYNEQFF.

The chain carries TRBV7-2 and TRBJ1-1; 8 bases are shared with TRBD1. Trimming cost V 0 bases and J 11 bases; bases outside gene matches: 8. The CDR3 runs 14 residues. The germline CDR1 and CDR2 sequences are SGHTA and FQGNSA. The CDR3 loop reads CASSLAGTGRQAFF. The CDR3 region has the DNA TGTGCCAGCAGCTTAGCGGGGACAGGCAGGCAGGCTTTCTTT. Complete variable domain (other parts from reference TRBV7-2 and TRBJ1-1): GAGVSQSPSNKVTEKGKDVELRCDPISGHTALYWYRQSLGQGLEFLIYFQGNSAPDKSGLPSDRFSAERTGGSVSTLTIQRTQQEDSAVYLCASSLAGTGRQAFFGQGTRLTVV.

This sequence joins TRBV2 and TRBJ1-2; D call uncertain. The CDR3 contains 12 residues. The germline CDR1 and CDR2 sequences are SNHLY and FYNNEI. Trimming shortened V by 6 bases and J by 4 bases, and 9 bases separated the two germline ends. CDR3 protein: CASSQETYGYTF. CDR3 DNA: TGTGCCAGCAGCCAAGAAACCTATGGCTACACCTTC.

The chain has TRBV7-9 and TRBJ1-2; tentatively, D is TRBD1 (6 bases). The V and J ends lost 0 bases and 8 bases respectively, with 19 bases between them. The CDR3 contains 16 residues. CDR1 is SEHNR and CDR2 is FQNEAQ in the germline V gene (reference sequence). The CDR3 reads CASSLAGRGPIGGYTF. As DNA, the CDR3 is TGTGCCAGCAGCTTAGCGGGCAGGGGACCCATTGGAGGCTACACCTTC.

V gene TRBV27 combines with J gene TRBJ1-1; 7 positions agree with TRBD1. The CDR3 loop spans 13 amino acids. Germline CDR1 reads MNHEY; CDR2 reads SMNVEV (reference sequence). The V segment lost 6 bases and the J segment 2 bases; nucleotides outside the gene matches: 3. DNA of the CDR3: TGTGCCAGCAGCGGACAGGTTAACACTGAAGCTTTCTTT. Translated: CASSGQVNTEAFF.

The V gene is TRBV15, the J gene TRBJ1-2; TRBD1 aligns across 7 bases. The trim removed 3 bases at V and 4 bases at J, leaving 8 bases unmatched. The CDR3 is made up of 15 amino acids. CDR1 is LNHNV, CDR2 YYDKDF, per germline (reference sequence). CDR3 coding DNA: TGTGCCACCAGCAGCTTGGGACAGCCGGTCTATGGCTACACCTTC. Protein product: CATSSLGQPVYGYTF.

Here the CDR3 DNA reads TGTGCCAGCACCCTAGGTGTCCCATACGAGCAGTACTTC. Protein: CASTLGVPYEQYF. The V and J genes are TRBV28 and TRBJ2-7; D remains unclear. Germline V gene sequence: CDR1 MDHEN, CDR2 SYDVKM. V was shortened by 7 bases and J by 4 bases, with 14 bases between the two germline ends. The CDR3 consists of 13 residues.

The genes are TRBV7-9 and TRBJ2-6, with 14 bases that match TRBD2. With V trimmed by 5 bases and J by 2 bases, 5 bases remained unmatched. CDR3 size: 18 residues. CDR1 is SEHNR, CDR2 FQNEAQ, per germline (reference sequence). CDR3 in DNA: TGTGCCAGCAGCCTCGGACTAGCGGGAGGCCCTGGGGCCAACGTCCTGACTTTC. Translation gives CASSLGLAGGPGANVLTF. Based on the CDR3 plus reference TRBV7-9 and TRBJ2-6, the full variable domain is DTGVSQNPRHKITKRGQNVTFRCDPISEHNRLYWYRQTLGQGPEFLTYFQNEAQLEKSRLLSDRFSAERPKGSFSTLEIQRTEQGDSAMYLCASSLGLAGGPGANVLTFGAGSRLTVL.

This chain connects TRBV18 to TRBJ2-3; D ambiguous. Germline V lookup: CDR1 KGHSH, CDR2 LQKENI. The germline V and J ends were trimmed by 4 bases and 1 base, with 9 bases remaining between them. The CDR3 covers 14 residues. Here the CDR3 DNA reads TGTGCCAGCTCACTATCCTCAGGCACAGATACGCAGTATTTT. Its translation: CASSLSSGTDTQYF. Based on the CDR3 plus reference TRBV18 and TRBJ2-3, the full variable domain is NAGVMQNPRHLVRRRGQEARLRCSPMKGHSHVYWYRQLPEEGLKFMVYLQKENIIDESGMPKERFSAEFPKEGPSILRIQQVVRGDSAAYFCASSLSSGTDTQYFGPGTRLTVL.

The genes are TRBV28 and TRBJ1-3, with D unresolved. V was cut by 7 bases and J by 4 bases, with 20 bases left in between. The CDR3 contains 16 residues. Germline values: CDR1 MDHEN, CDR2 SYDVKM. The CDR3 sequence is CASTSGGGSNGNTIYF. The CDR3 bases are TGTGCCAGCACATCGGGAGGCGGATCCAACGGAAACACCATATATTTT. The full variable domain, in which reference TRBV28 and TRBJ1-3 provide the parts outside the CDR3, is DVKVTQSSRYLVKRTGEKVFLECVQDMDHENMFWYRQDPGLGLRLIYFSYDVKMKEKGDIPEGYSVSREKKERFSLILESASTNQTSMYLCASTSGGGSNGNTIYFGEGSWLTVV.

This chain connects TRBV7-9 to TRBJ2-3, with 9 bases lining up with TRBD2. With V trimmed by 1 base and J by 1 base, 12 bases remained unmatched. The CDR3 totals 19 residues. CDR1 and CDR2 from the germline V gene are SEHNR and FQNEAQ (reference sequence). In nucleotides, the CDR3 is TGTGCCAGCAGCTTAGTACTAGCGGGCCAACCGCTAGGCACAGATACGCAGTATTTT. It encodes CASSLVLAGQPLGTDTQYF.

The V gene is TRBV11-2, the J gene TRBJ2-5; D unclear. The germline CDR1 and CDR2 sequences are SGHAT and FQNNGV. Trimming left V 0 bases short and J 4 bases short, with 12 bases between. The CDR3 is 15 residues long. The CDR3 loop reads CASSLDFGTGETQYF. The CDR3 DNA reads as TGTGCCAGCAGCTTAGATTTTGGTACTGGAGAGACCCAGTACTTC.